A selection of T cell receptor beta chains follows, all from one sample in a study of T cell changes during pregnancy in multiple sclerosis. The method was immunoSEQ multiplex PCR; TCRdb's version includes in-frame clones alone and lacks a portion of them. Among around 88,000 clones listed, approximately 92% were seen once. The source was peripheral blood, collected in the first trimester of pregnancy. The receptors shown here come from a female donor with multiple sclerosis, enrolled in a pregnancy study. Each CDR3 is given with its conserved first and last residue. Each record gives: V gene, CDR3 length, D gene, J gene, CDR3 protein, CDR3 DNA. A D gene is named only where the DNA matches it firmly.

V: TRBV9; length: 13; D: NA; J: TRBJ2-7; CDR3: CASSVEAGREQYF; DNA: TGTGCCAGCAGCGTAGAGGCAGGTCGTGAGCAGTACTTC
V: TRBV5-1; length: 15; D: TRBD1; J: TRBJ2-7; CDR3: CASSLGGQGSYEQYF; DNA: TGCGCCAGCAGCTTGGGGGGACAGGGAAGCTACGAGCAGTACTTC
V: TRBV5-8; length: 15; D: NA; J: TRBJ2-1; CDR3: CASSLALVPQGEQFF; DNA: TGTGCCAGCAGCTTGGCGTTGGTCCCGCAGGGAGAGCAGTTCTTC
V: TRBV5-3; length: 16; D: TRBD2; J: TRBJ2-7; CDR3: CARSQQGTSGPYEQYF; DNA: TGTGCCAGAAGCCAACAAGGGACTAGCGGGCCCTACGAGCAGTACTTC
V: TRBV7-6; length: 18; D: TRBD2; J: TRBJ2-1; CDR3: CASSRGTDGTSPPWEQFF; DNA: TGTGCCAGCAGCAGAGGGACAGACGGGACTAGCCCACCATGGGAGCAGTTCTTC
V: TRBV2; length: 11; D: NA; J: TRBJ2-1; CDR3: CASSRERLGIF; DNA: TGTGCCAGCAGTCGCGAGAGACTAGGTATCTTC
V: TRBV7-9; length: 15; D: TRBD2; J: TRBJ2-1; CDR3: CASSPSGSWDNEQFF; DNA: TGTGCCAGCAGCCCTAGCGGGAGCTGGGACAATGAGCAGTTCTTC
V: TRBV18; length: 17; D: TRBD1; J: TRBJ2-6; CDR3: CASSSWTGTSGANVLTF; DNA: TGTGCCAGCTCAAGCTGGACAGGGACCTCTGGGGCCAACGTCCTGACTTTC
V: TRBV19; length: 18; D: TRBD2; J: TRBJ2-7; CDR3: CASSITVGVAGVRYEQYF; DNA: TGTGCCAGTAGTATAACCGTAGGGGTAGCGGGAGTTCGCTACGAGCAGTACTTC
V: TRBV27; length: 18; D: NA; J: TRBJ2-6; CDR3: CASSLVVRDPSGANVLTF; DNA: TGTGCCAGCAGTTTAGTGGTTCGGGATCCCTCTGGGGCCAACGTCCTGACTTTC
V: TRBV28; length: 15; D: TRBD1; J: TRBJ1-4; CDR3: CASSSQGARGEKLFF; DNA: TGTGCCAGCAGTTCCCAAGGGGCCAGGGGGGAAAAACTGTTTTTT
V: TRBV18; length: 14; D: NA; J: TRBJ2-7; CDR3: CASSPKQAAAEQYF; DNA: TGTGCCAGCTCACCGAAGCAGGCAGCGGCCGAGCAGTACTTC
V: TRBV28; length: 19; D: NA; J: TRBJ2-7; CDR3: CASSFHQGGRRRLVNEQYF; DNA: TGTGCCAGCAGCTTCCACCAAGGGGGACGGCGGAGGTTGGTGAACGAGCAGTACTTC
V: TRBV19; length: 18; D: TRBD2; J: TRBJ2-1; CDR3: CASSPGWKRESSYNEQFF; DNA: TGTGCCAGTAGTCCCGGGTGGAAGCGGGAGAGCTCCTACAATGAGCAGTTCTTC
V: TRBV25-1; length: 13; D: NA; J: TRBJ2-7; CDR3: CASSDGNSYEQYF; DNA: TGTGCCAGCAGTGATGGCAATTCCTACGAGCAGTACTTC